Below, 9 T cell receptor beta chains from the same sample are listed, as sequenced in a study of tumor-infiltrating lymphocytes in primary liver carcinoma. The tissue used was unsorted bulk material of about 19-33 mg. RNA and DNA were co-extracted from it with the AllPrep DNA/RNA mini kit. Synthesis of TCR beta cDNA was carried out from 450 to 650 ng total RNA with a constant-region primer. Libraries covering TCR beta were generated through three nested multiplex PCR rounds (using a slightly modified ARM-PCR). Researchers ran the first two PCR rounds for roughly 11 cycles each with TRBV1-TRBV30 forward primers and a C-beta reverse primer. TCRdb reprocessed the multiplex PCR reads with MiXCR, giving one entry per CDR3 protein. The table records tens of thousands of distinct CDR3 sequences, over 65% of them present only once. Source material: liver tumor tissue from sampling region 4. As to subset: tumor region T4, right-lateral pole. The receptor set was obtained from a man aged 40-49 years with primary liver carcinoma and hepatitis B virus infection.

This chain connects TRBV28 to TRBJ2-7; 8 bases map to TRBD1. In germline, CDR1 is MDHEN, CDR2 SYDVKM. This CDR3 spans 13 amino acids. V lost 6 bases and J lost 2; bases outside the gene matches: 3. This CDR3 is CASRSTGAYEQYF. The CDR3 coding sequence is TGTGCCAGCAGATCGACAGGGGCCTACGAGCAGTACTTC.

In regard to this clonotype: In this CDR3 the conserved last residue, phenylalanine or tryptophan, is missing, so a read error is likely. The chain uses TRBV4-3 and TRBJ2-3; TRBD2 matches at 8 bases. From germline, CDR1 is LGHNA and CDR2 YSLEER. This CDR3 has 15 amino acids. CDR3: CASSQDLGAGDMQYL. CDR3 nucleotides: TGCGCCAGCAGCCAAGATCTGGGAGCGGGAGATATGCAGTATCTT.

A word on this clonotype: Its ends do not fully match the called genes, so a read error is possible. CDR3 region: CASGQGVQGAYGYTF. In DNA form, the CDR3 reads TGTGCCAGCGGCCAAGGTGTCCAGGGTGCCTATGGCTACACCTTC. The chain uses TRBV4-2 and TRBJ1-2; D may be TRBD1 (5 bases). The CDR3 is 15 amino acids. Per germline, CDR1 LGHNA and CDR2 YNFKEQ.

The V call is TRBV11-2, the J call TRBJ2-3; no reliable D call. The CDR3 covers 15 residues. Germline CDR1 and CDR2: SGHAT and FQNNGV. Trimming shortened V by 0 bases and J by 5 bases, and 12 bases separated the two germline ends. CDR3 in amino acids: CASSLEPLTGDTQYF. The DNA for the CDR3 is TGTGCCAGCAGCTTAGAGCCACTAACGGGAGATACGCAGTATTTT.

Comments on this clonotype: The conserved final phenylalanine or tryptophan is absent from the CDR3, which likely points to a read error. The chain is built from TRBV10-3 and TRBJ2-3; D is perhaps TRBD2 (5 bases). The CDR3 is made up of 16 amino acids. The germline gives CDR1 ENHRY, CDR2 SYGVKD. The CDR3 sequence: CAISGPRPRGLDMQYS. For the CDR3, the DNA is TGTGCCATCAGTGGGCCGCGACCCCGAGGGCTAGATATGCAGTATTCT.

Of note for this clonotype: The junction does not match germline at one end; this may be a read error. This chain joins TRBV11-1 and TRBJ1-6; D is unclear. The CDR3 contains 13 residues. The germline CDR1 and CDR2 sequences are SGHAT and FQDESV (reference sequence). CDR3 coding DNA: TGTGCCAACAGCCCGACACCGGTTTCACCCCTCCACTTT. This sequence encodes CANSPTPVSPLHF.

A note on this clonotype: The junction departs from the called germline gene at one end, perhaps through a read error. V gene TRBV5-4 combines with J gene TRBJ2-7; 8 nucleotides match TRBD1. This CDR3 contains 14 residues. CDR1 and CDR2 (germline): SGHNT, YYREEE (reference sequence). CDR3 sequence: CVSSEVDRAPKQYF. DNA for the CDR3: TGTGTCAGCAGCGAGGTGGACAGGGCCCCCAAGCAGTACTTC.

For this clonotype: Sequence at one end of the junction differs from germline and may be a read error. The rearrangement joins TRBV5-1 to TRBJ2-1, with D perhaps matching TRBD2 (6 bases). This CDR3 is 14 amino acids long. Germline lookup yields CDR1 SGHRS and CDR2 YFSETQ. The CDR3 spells CASTLAVGYNGQFF. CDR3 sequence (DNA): TGCGCCAGCACGTTAGCGGTAGGTTACAATGGGCAGTTCTTC.

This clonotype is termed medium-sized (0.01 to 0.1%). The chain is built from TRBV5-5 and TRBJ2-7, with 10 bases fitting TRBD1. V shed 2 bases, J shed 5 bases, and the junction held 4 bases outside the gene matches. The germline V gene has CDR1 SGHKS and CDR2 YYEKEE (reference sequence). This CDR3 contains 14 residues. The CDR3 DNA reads TGTGCCAGCAGCTTTCGGGACAGGGGTAACGAGCAGTACTTC. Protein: CASSFRDRGNEQYF.